This T cell receptor (beta chain) emerged from a study of T cell responses to AZD1222 COVID-19 vaccine. Study outcomes and limitations: Only five or six individuals given AZD1222 were seropositive at baseline. Clonal diversity was possibly underestimated, and the donors were mostly white British, with more females.

Profiled with immunoSEQ multiplex PCR; TCRdb holds only in-frame clones, not every one. This sample has 90,000 to 140,000 clones; 82% occur once, and the top ten carry around 5%. Only one count was recorded for this clone. Its antigen remains unknown. Trimming pared 7 bases from V and 4 bases from J, leaving 16 bases between. The CDR3 length is 14 residues. The germline gives CDR1 ENHRY, CDR2 SYGVKD. The chain combines TRBV10-3 with TRBJ2-5, with D possibly matching TRBD2 (7 bases). The source material was peripheral blood, sampled on day 0 of AZD1222 vaccination. The clonotype was recovered from an adult in good health. In DNA form, the CDR3 reads TGTGCCATCATGACGGGGGGCGAAGGAGAGACCCAGTACTTC. Translating it yields CAIMTGGEGETQYF.